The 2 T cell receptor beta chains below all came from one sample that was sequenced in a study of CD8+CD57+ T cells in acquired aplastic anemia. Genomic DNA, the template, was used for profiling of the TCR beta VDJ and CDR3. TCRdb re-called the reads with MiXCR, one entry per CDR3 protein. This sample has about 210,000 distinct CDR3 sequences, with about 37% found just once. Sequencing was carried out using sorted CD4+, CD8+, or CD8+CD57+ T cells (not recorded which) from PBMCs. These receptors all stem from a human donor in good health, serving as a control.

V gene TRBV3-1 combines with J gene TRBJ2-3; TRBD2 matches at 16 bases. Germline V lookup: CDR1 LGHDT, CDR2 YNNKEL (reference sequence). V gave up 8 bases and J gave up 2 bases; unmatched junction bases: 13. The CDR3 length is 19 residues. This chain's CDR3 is CASGPPGLAGGPITDTQYF. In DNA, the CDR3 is TGTGCCAGCGGCCCGCCGGGACTAGCGGGAGGGCCGATCACAGATACGCAGTATTTT.

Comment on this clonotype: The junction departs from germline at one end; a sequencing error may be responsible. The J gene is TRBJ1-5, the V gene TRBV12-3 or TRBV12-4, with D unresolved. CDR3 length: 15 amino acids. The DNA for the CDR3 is TGTGCCAGCAGTTTATCAGTTTATAGCAGTCAGCCCCAGCATTTT. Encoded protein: CASSLSVYSSQPQHF.